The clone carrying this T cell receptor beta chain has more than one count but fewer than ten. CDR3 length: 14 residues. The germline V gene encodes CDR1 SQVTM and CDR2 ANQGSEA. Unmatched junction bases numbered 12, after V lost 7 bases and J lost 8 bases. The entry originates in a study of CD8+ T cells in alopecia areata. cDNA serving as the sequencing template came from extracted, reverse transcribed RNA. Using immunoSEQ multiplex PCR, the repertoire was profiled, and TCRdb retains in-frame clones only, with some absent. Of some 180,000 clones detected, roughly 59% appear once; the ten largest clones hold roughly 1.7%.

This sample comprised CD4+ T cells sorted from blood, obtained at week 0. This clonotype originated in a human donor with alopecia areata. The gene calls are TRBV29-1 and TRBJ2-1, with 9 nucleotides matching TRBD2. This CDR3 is CSASSSSGVYEQFF. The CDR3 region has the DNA TGCAGCGCATCTAGTTCTAGCGGGGTGTATGAGCAGTTCTTC.